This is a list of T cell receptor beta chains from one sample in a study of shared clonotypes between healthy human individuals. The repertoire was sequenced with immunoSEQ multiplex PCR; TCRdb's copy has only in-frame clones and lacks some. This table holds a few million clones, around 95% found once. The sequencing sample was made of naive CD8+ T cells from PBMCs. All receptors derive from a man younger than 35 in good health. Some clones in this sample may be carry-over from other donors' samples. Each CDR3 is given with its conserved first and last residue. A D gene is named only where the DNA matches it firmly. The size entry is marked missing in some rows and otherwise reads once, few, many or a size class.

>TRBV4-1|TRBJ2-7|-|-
TGCGCCAGCAGCCAACCAAACTCCTACGAGCAGTACTTC
CASSQPNSYEQYF
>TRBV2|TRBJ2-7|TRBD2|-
TGTGCCAGCAGGCTACTAGCGGAGGGCTCCTACGAGCAGTACTTC
CASRLLAEGSYEQYF
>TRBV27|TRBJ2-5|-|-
TGTGCCAGCAGTGGAGGGGGCTGGAAGACCCAGTACTTC
CASSGGGWKTQYF
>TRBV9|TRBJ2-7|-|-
TGTGCCAGCAGCGTAGGCACATCGGTTGAGCAGTACTTC
CASSVGTSVEQYF
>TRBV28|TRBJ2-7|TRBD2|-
TGTGCCAGCAGTGGGGGGGAAGCGGCGATTTACGAGCAGTACTTC
CASSGGEAAIYEQYF
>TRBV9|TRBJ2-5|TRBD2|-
TGTGCCAGCAGCGTAGCTGGAAGCGGGAGGGCAGAAGAGACCCAGTACTTC
CASSVAGSGRAEETQYF
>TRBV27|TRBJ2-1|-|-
TGTGCCAGCAGTTTGGACAGTTACTACAATGAGCAGTTCTTC
CASSLDSYYNEQFF
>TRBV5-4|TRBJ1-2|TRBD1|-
TGTGCCAGCAGCCAGGACAGAGGGGGCTATAACTATGGCTACACCTTC
CASSQDRGGYNYGYTF
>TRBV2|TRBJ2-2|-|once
TGTGCCAGCAGTGAAGGGGTCGACGGGGAGCTGTTTTTT
CASSEGVDGELFF
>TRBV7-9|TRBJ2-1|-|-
TGTGCCAGCAGCTTCTCGGGGCAGGTGATATACAATGAGCAGTTCTTC
CASSFSGQVIYNEQFF
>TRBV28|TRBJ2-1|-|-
TGTGCCAGCAGTTTATCTACCCTCGATGAGCAGTTCTTC
CASSLSTLDEQFF
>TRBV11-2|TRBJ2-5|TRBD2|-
TGTGCCAGCAGCTTAGGGGGCGGGAGAGGGGAGACCCAGTACTTC
CASSLGGGRGETQYF
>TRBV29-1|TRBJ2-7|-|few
TGCAGCGGCTTGAAGGGTACTGGGGAGCAGTACTTC
CSGLKGTGEQYF
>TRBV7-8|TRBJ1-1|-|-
TGTGCCAGCAGCTTAGGAGAGGGTGACAGTAGCCTTTTTGAAGCTTTCTTT
CASSLGEGDSSLFEAFF
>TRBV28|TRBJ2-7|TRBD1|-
TGTGCCAGCAGTCGTAGACCGGGACAGGGCTCCTACGAGCAGTACTTC
CASSRRPGQGSYEQYF
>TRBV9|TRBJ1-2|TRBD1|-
TGTGCCAGCAGCCCACTTCACCCGACAGGGCCAGAGGATTATGGCTACACCTTC
CASSPLHPTGPEDYGYTF
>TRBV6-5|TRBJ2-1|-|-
TGTGCCAGCAGTTACTCCGGGCGCGATGAGCAGTTCTTC
CASSYSGRDEQFF
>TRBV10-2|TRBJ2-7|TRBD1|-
TGCGCCAGCATGGAATGGTCAGGGGGCGCGAGGTCCTACGAGCAGTACTTC
CASMEWSGGARSYEQYF
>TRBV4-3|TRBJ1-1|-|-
TGCGCCAGCAGCCAAGCCCCCCAAGGGGAGGACACTGAAGCTTTCTTT
CASSQAPQGEDTEAFF
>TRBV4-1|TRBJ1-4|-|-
TGCGCCAGCAGCCAAGAGATGGGGGCGTTTAATGAAAAACTGTTTTTT
CASSQEMGAFNEKLFF
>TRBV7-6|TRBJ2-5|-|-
TGTGCCAGCAGCTTATTCTCCCAATCCCCAGACCAGTACTTC
CASSLFSQSPDQYF